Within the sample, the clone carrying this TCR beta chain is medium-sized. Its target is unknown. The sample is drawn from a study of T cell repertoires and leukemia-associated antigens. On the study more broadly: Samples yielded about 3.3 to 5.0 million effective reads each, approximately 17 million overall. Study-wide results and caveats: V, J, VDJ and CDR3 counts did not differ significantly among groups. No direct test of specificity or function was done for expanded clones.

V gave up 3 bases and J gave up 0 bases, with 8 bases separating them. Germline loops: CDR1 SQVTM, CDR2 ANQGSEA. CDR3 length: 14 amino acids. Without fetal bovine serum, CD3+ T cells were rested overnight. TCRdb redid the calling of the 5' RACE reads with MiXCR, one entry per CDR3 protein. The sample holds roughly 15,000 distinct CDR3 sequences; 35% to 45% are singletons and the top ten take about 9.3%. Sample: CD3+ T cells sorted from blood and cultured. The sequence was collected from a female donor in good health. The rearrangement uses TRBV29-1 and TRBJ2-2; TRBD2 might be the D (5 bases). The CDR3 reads CSVEPGANTGELFF. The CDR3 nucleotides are TGCAGCGTTGAGCCCGGGGCGAACACCGGGGAGCTGTTTTTT.